The 20 T cell receptor beta chains reported below all come from one sample, sequenced in a study of blood T cell repertoires in COVID-19. The assay was immunoSEQ multiplex PCR, and TCRdb's table has in-frame clones only and misses some. There are 270,000 or so clones in the sample; 90% occur only once, and about 2.1% lies in the top ten. Sequenced sample: peripheral blood. Receptors were obtained from a woman aged 55-69 years with COVID-19, enrolled during active disease.

The chain couples TRBV24-1 to TRBJ2-3, with 7 bases fitting TRBD2. The germline gives CDR1 KGHDR, CDR2 SFDVKD. There are 13 residues in the CDR3. Unmatched junction bases numbered 5, after V lost 4 bases and J lost 8 bases. Written as DNA, the CDR3 is TGTGCCACCAGTGACCGACTAGCCGCTACGCAGTATTTT. This translates into CATSDRLAATQYF.

The rearrangement links TRBV7-2 to TRBJ1-5, with D possibly matching TRBD1 (6 bases). Looked up from germline, CDR1 is SGHTA and CDR2 is FQGNSA. There are 13 residues in the CDR3. The germline V and J ends were trimmed by 2 bases and 7 bases, with 9 bases remaining between them. CDR3 sequence (DNA): TGTGCCAGCAGCTTAAACAGGGAACAGCCCCAGCATTTT. Residues: CASSLNREQPQHF.

The gene calls are TRBV9 and TRBJ1-6; TRBD1 aligns across 10 bases. Trimming at V came to 4 bases and at J to 10 bases, leaving 8 bases not matched to a gene. This CDR3 contains 15 residues. The germline CDR1 and CDR2 sequences are SGDLS and YYNGEE. Here the CDR3 reads CASSFRTGGESPLHF. The CDR3 DNA follows: TGTGCCAGCAGCTTCCGGACAGGGGGGGAGTCACCCCTCCACTTT.

The chain combines TRBV4-2 with TRBJ1-2; a possible D gene is TRBD1 (5 bases). This CDR3 spans 15 amino acids. Deletions cut 0 bases from V and 4 bases from J, with 12 bases between. Germline V gene sequence: CDR1 LGHNA, CDR2 YNFKEQ. CDR3 DNA sequence: TGTGCCAGCAGCCAAGACGAACAGGAACCCTATGGCTACACCTTC. This translates into CASSQDEQEPYGYTF.

V and J are TRBV3-1 (or the pseudogene TRBV3-2) and TRBJ1-2; D remains ambiguous. The germline CDR1 and CDR2 sequences are LGHDT and YNNKEL (reference sequence). The CDR3 spans 14 residues. Trimming left V 2 bases short and J 4 bases short, with 11 bases between. CDR3 sequence reads: CASSQLTEAYGYTF. The CDR3, as DNA: TGTGCCAGCAGCCAACTTACAGAAGCCTATGGCTACACCTTC.

This clone was recorded a few times. J is TRBJ1-5 and V is TRBV19; D is unclear. Between the trimmed V and J ends, which lost 1 base and 7 bases, there was a span of 5 bases. Germline values: CDR1 LNHDA, CDR2 SQIVND (reference sequence). This CDR3 is built from 12 residues. CDR3 amino acids: CASSIVEQPQHF. CDR3 bases: TGTGCCAGTAGTATAGTGGAGCAGCCCCAGCATTTT.

The rearrangement links TRBV11-3 to TRBJ1-2; D is ambiguous. Deletions cut 5 bases from V and 8 bases from J, with 15 bases between. The germline V gene has CDR1 SGHNT and CDR2 YENEEA. CDR3 size: 13 residues. CDR3 region: CASSGTNRFGYTF. CDR3 DNA: TGTGCCAGCAGCGGTACGAACCGGTTCGGCTACACCTTC.

The rearrangement links TRBV7-9 to TRBJ2-3; 10 bases map to TRBD1. The germline V gene encodes CDR1 SEHNR and CDR2 FQNEAQ (reference sequence). The CDR3 consists of 15 residues. Trimming at V came to 3 bases and at J to 5 bases, leaving 5 bases not matched to a gene. The CDR3 reads CASSFWDRGGDTQYF. In DNA form, the CDR3 reads TGTGCCAGCAGCTTCTGGGACAGGGGTGGAGATACGCAGTATTTT.

The chain employs TRBV5-5 and TRBJ1-5; 8 bases match TRBD1. This CDR3 has 20 amino acids. Germline trimming cut 1 base from V and 0 bases from J; bases unmatched to any gene: 15. Germline CDR1 and CDR2: SGHKS and YYEKEE (reference sequence). CDR3 sequence: CASSLRVGDRSHHSNQPQHF. As DNA, the CDR3 is TGTGCCAGCAGCTTGAGGGTTGGGGACAGGAGCCACCATAGCAATCAGCCCCAGCATTTT. Combining the CDR3 with reference TRBV5-5 and TRBJ1-5 gives the whole variable domain DAGVTQSPTHLIKTRGQQVTLRCSPISGHKSVSWYQQVLGQGPQFIFQYYEKEERGRGNFPDRFSARQFPNYSSELNVNALLLGDSALYLCASSLRVGDRSHHSNQPQHFGDGTRLSIL.

CDR3 sequence: CASSSSGVGEQYF. The CDR3 DNA reads TGTGCCAGCAGTTCGTCAGGGGTGGGCGAGCAGTACTTC. The chain carries TRBV6-6 and TRBJ2-7; possible D gene TRBD1, 6 bases. CDR1 and CDR2 (germline): MNHNY, SVGAGI (reference sequence). Trimming removed 4 bases from V and 6 bases from J, with 13 bases in between. The CDR3 is 13 amino acids.

This rearrangement joins TRBV11-1 to TRBJ2-5, with 9 bases that match TRBD1. The CDR3 runs to 13 residues. CDR1 SGHAT and CDR2 FQDESV come from the germline V gene (reference sequence). V trimming: 6 bases; J trimming: 5 bases; junction bases outside the gene matches: 4. CDR3 sequence reads: CASRGQGGETQYF. CDR3 in DNA: TGTGCCAGCAGGGGACAGGGAGGGGAGACCCAGTACTTC.

The chain joins TRBV2 to TRBJ1-5; 7 positions match TRBD1. Germline V gene lookup returns CDR1 SNHLY and CDR2 FYNNEI. The CDR3 is 15 residues long. J was trimmed by 4 bases and V by 8 bases; bases with no gene match: 11. The CDR3 spells CASGPWDRRNQPQHF. CDR3 coding DNA: TGTGCCAGCGGCCCCTGGGACAGAAGAAATCAGCCCCAGCATTTT.

The rearrangement uses TRBV7-9 and TRBJ1-1; 8 bases match TRBD1. Looked up from germline, CDR1 is SEHNR and CDR2 is FQNEAQ (reference sequence). This CDR3 is built from 15 residues. Trimming took 5 bases from V and 3 from J; bases not matched to a gene: 8. CDR3 nucleotide sequence: TGTGCCAGCAGCGACCACACAGGGGGGGACACTGAAGCTTTCTTT. This gives the protein CASSDHTGGDTEAFF.

The J gene is TRBJ2-1, the V gene TRBV9; D not resolved. The CDR3 extends over 16 amino acids. Looked up from germline, CDR1 is SGDLS and CDR2 is YYNGEE. Trimming cost V 4 bases and J 4 bases, with 18 bases left between them. The CDR3 DNA follows: TGTGCCAGCAGCCCTAGTGTCACTCTTTTATACAATGAGCAGTTCTTC. Its translation is CASSPSVTLLYNEQFF.

The chain carries TRBV27 and TRBJ1-2; 8 nucleotides match TRBD1. This CDR3 is 16 amino acids long. J gave up 2 bases and V 9 bases, and 14 bases lay outside the gene matches. Germline-derived CDR1 and CDR2 are MNHEY and SMNVEV (reference sequence). CDR3 amino acids: CASRSQAGGLNYGYTF. The CDR3 nucleotides read TGTGCCAGTCGTAGTCAGGCAGGGGGCCTCAACTATGGCTACACCTTC.

The chain employs TRBV20-1 and TRBJ1-6; 9 bases agree with TRBD1. Trimming cost V 3 bases and J 11 bases; bases outside gene matches: 5. CDR1 is DFQATT, CDR2 SNEGSKA, per germline (reference sequence). This CDR3 is 13 amino acids long. This CDR3 is CSASTGGIAPLHF. The CDR3 coding sequence is TGCAGTGCTAGTACAGGGGGCATCGCACCCCTCCACTTT.

J is TRBJ1-3 and V is TRBV4-2; D unresolved. This CDR3 is 15 amino acids long. Looked up from germline, CDR1 is LGHNA and CDR2 is YNFKEQ. The V end lost 2 bases, the J end lost 1 base, and 9 bases lay between the germline ends. CDR3 DNA: TGTGCCAGCAGCCAATCGACCGGGTCTGGAAACACCATATATTTT. The encoded protein is CASSQSTGSGNTIYF.

The genes are TRBV27 and TRBJ1-2, with TRBD1 matching 9 bases. V dropped 2 bases and J dropped 7; count of bases not matched to a gene: 8. CDR1 is MNHEY and CDR2 is SMNVEV in the germline V gene (reference sequence). The CDR3 extends over 15 amino acids. The CDR3 loop is CASSLRAGTGSGYTF. For the CDR3, the DNA is TGTGCCAGCAGTTTAAGGGCCGGGACAGGGAGTGGCTACACCTTC.

The chain combines TRBV7-2 with TRBJ2-1, with a weak D call TRBD2 (6 bases). Germline V lookup: CDR1 SGHTA, CDR2 FQGNSA. The CDR3 loop spans 15 amino acids. V dropped 4 bases and J dropped 0 bases, with 10 bases sitting between them. The CDR3 nucleotides are TGTGCCAGCAGCTGGGACTGGAGCTCCTACAATGAGCAGTTCTTC. It yields the protein CASSWDWSSYNEQFF.

V usage is TRBV4-3 and J usage is TRBJ1-2; weak D call: TRBD1 (6 bases). The CDR3 totals 17 residues. Between the trimmed V and J ends, which lost 0 bases and 4 bases, there was a span of 18 bases. Per the germline V gene, CDR1 is LGHNA and CDR2 is YSLEER. This CDR3 reads CASSQEVYREPFYGYTF. The DNA for the CDR3 is TGCGCCAGCAGCCAAGAAGTTTACAGGGAACCTTTCTATGGCTACACCTTC.